This T cell receptor (beta chain) was sequenced in a study of patients and donors after allogeneic stem cell transplantation. TCRdb processed the RT-PCR reads anew with MiXCR; each CDR3 protein has one entry. The sample includes roughly 250,000 distinct CDR3 sequences, roughly 14% of them seen just once. This clonotype appeared a single time. Trimming took 3 bases from V and 5 from J, leaving 13 bases between them. Germline V gene lookup returns CDR1 LNHDA and CDR2 SQIVND (reference sequence). The CDR3 extends over 14 amino acids. The source is a human donor who was either an allogeneic HSCT recipient or a stem cell or donor lymphocyte infusion donor (not recorded which). It is not recorded whose cells these are; they may come from a transplant donor. This chain links TRBV19 with TRBJ2-5; D may be TRBD1 (6 bases). Input material: blood, either unsorted or a sorted T cell fraction (not recorded which). The CDR3 reads CASSIDRMGETQYF. Here the CDR3 DNA reads TGTGCCAGTAGTATCGACAGGATGGGCGAGACCCAGTACTTC. Combining the CDR3 with reference TRBV19 and TRBJ2-5 gives the whole variable domain DGGITQSPKYLFRKEGQNVTLSCEQNLNHDAMYWYRQDPGQGLRLIYYSQIVNDFQKGDIAEGYSVSREKKESFPLTVTSAQKNPTAFYLCASSIDRMGETQYFGPGTRLLVL.